The subject of this entry is one T cell receptor (beta chain). The data were taken from a study of T cells in Graves' hyperthyroidism and ophthalmopathy. A Clinical Activity Score of at least 3, a NOSPECS grade of at least 4 and a duration under 3 months were recorded in the ophthalmopathy patients. Patients were excluded because of uncontrolled infection, other autoimmune disease, pregnancy or lactation. From RNA transcripts, TCR beta CDR3 regions were amplified. HTBI primers were employed in a first-round RT-PCR of the TCR CDR3. TCRdb independently ran MiXCR on the multiplex PCR reads; one entry per CDR3 protein. The sample lists 330,000 or so distinct CDR3 sequences, around 20% seen once, with just under 40% in the top ten. Sequenced input: blood. This clonotype originated in a man between 45 and 60 years old with Graves' ophthalmopathy.

The CDR3 bases are TGTGCCAGCAGCGGGACTCCCGGGGGTACGCAGTATTTT. As protein: CASSGTPGGTQYF. The chain carries TRBV12-3 or TRBV12-4 and TRBJ2-3, with D maybe TRBD2 (6 bases). V was trimmed by 6 bases and J by 8 bases, leaving 15 bases between them. This CDR3 comprises 13 residues.